This TCR beta chain was sequenced during a study of T-cell reconstitution after alpha-beta-depleted transplantation in children. This clonotype has only a few counts. Antigen unknown. A library of TCRbeta sequences, prepared with unique molecular identifiers, was generated. TCRdb independently ran MiXCR on the PCR reads; one entry per CDR3 protein. The table includes about 420,000 distinct CDR3 sequences, around 15% detected once. Germline values: CDR1 KGHSH, CDR2 LQKENI. V shed 3 bases, J shed 3 bases, and the junction held 2 bases outside the gene matches. The CDR3 contains 14 residues. Study findings and constraints: Alpha-beta T cells about two months after transplant reportedly derived from several hundred expanded graft clones. Newly generated T cells supplied most T-cell counts and diversity one year post-transplant.

The receptor's source is a boy in the first two years of life who had a stem cell transplant for Wiskott-Aldrich syndrome, so the T cells may come from the graft donor. The chain has TRBV18 and TRBJ1-5; 7 bases match TRBD1. The sample here was PBMCs, mostly from graft donor cells, taken 360 days after TCRalphabeta/CD19-depleted stem cell transplant. The CDR3 region is CASSPDRSNQPQHF. The CDR3 coding sequence is TGTGCCAGCTCACCGGACAGGTCCAATCAGCCCCAGCATTTT.